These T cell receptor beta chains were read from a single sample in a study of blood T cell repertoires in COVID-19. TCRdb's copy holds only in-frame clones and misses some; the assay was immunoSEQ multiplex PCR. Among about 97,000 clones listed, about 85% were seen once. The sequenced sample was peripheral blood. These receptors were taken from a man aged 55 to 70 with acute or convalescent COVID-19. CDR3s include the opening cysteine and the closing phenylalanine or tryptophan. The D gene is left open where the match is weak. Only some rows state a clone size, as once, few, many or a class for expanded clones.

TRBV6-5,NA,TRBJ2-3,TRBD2,CASRESGRATDTQYF,TGTGCCAGCAGAGAGAGCGGGAGGGCGACAGATACGCAGTATTTT
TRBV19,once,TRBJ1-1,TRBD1,CASSRDRSSTEAFF,TGTGCCAGTAGCCGGGACAGGTCTAGTACTGAAGCTTTCTTT
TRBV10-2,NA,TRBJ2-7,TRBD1,CASRAGTGNEQYF,TGCGCCAGCAGGGCCGGGACAGGGAACGAGCAGTACTTC
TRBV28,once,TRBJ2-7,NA,CASSLGGGQGLYEQYF,TGTGCCAGCAGTTTGGGCGGTGGCCAGGGCCTATACGAGCAGTACTTC
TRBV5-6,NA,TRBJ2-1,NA,CASSFPLGGGRGEQFF,TGTGCCAGCAGCTTCCCCTTAGGGGGTGGTCGCGGTGAGCAGTTCTTC
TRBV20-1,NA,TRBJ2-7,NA,CSAGLYEQYF,TGCAGTGCCGGACTCTACGAGCAGTACTTC
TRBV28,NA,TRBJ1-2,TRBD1,CASSTLGGAAYGYTF,TGTGCCAGCAGTACATTAGGGGGCGCCGCCTATGGCTACACCTTC
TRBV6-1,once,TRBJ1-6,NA,CASSEAHRGTSPLHF,TGTGCCAGCAGTGAAGCGCATAGGGGCACGTCACCCCTCCACTTT
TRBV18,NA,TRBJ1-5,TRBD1,CASSPEHRGFSQPQHF,TGTGCCAGCTCACCCGAACACAGGGGCTTCAGCCAGCCCCAGCATTTT
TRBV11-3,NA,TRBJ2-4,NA,CASSLVVGLAKNIQYF,TGTGCCAGCAGCTTAGTTGTGGGGCTAGCCAAAAACATTCAGTACTTC
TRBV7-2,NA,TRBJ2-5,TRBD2,CASSPQTSGGKETQYF,TGTGCCAGCAGCCCACAGACTAGCGGAGGAAAAGAGACCCAGTACTTC
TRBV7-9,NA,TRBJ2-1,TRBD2,CASTVGGSRNEQFF,TGTGCCAGCACCGTCGGGGGGAGTCGCAATGAGCAGTTCTTC
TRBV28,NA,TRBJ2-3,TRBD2,CASSFEGGGTDTQYF,TGTGCCAGCAGTTTTGAGGGAGGGGGCACAGATACGCAGTATTTT
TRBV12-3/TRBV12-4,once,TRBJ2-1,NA,CASSLAATGEQFF,TGTGCCAGCAGTTTAGCAGCAACCGGGGAGCAGTTCTTC
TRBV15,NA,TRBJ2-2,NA,CATSRRVNAGELFF,TGTGCCACCAGCAGACGGGTGAACGCCGGGGAGCTGTTTTTT
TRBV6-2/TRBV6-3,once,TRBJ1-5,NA,CASSYGGAGQPQHF,TGTGCCAGCAGTTACGGGGGGGCAGGGCAGCCCCAGCATTTT
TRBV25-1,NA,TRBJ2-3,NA,CASSVWGESLDTQYF,TGTGCCAGCAGCGTATGGGGGGAGAGCTTAGATACGCAGTATTTT